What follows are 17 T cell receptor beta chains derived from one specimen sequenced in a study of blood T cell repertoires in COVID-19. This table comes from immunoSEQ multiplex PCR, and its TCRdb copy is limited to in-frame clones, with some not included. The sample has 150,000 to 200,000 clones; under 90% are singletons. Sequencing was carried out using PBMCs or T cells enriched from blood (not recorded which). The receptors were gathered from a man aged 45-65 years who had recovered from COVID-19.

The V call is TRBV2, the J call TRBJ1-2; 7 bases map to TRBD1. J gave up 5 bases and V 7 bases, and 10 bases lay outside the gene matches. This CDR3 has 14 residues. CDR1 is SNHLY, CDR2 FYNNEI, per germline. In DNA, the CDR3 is TGTGCCAGCACCCTAAGAGGGGGCGCGTATGGCTACACCTTC. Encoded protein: CASTLRGGAYGYTF.

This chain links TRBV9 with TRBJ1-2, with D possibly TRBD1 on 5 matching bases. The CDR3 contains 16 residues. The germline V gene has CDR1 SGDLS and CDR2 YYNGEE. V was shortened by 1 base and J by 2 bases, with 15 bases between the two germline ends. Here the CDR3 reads CASSVSTDLSNYGYTF. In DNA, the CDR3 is TGTGCCAGCAGCGTATCGACAGACTTGAGCAACTATGGCTACACCTTC.

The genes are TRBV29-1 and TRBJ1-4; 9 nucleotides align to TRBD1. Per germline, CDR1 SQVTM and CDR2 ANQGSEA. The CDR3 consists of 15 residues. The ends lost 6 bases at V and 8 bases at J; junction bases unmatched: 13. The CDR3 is CSVSKPGQGKEKLFF. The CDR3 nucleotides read TGCAGCGTGTCTAAGCCGGGACAGGGTAAAGAAAAACTGTTTTTT.

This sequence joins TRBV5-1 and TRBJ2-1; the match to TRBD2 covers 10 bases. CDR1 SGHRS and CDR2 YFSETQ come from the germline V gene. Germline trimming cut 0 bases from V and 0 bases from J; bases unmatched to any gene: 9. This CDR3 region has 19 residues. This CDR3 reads CASSLVVAGGPSSYNEQFF. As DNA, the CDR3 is TGCGCCAGCAGCTTGGTCGTAGCGGGGGGACCGAGCTCCTACAATGAGCAGTTCTTC.

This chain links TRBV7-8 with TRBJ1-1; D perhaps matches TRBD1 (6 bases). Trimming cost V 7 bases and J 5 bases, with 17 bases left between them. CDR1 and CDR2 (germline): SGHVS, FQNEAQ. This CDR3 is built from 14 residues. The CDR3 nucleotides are TGTGCCAGCATCGCTTCAGGGGCTTCGACTGAAGCTTTCTTT. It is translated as CASIASGASTEAFF. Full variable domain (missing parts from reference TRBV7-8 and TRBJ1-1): GAGVSQSPRYKVAKRGQDVALRCDPISGHVSLFWYQQALGQGPEFLTYFQNEAQLDKSGLPSDRFFAERPEGSVSTLKIQRTQQEDSAVYLCASIASGASTEAFFGQGTRLTVV.

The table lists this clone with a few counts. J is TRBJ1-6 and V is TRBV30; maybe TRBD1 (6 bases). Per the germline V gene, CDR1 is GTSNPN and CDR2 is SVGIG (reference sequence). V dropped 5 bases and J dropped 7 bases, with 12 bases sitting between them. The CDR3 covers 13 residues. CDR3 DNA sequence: TGTGCCTGGCAACAGGGTTGGAATTCACCCCTCCACTTT. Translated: CAWQQGWNSPLHF.

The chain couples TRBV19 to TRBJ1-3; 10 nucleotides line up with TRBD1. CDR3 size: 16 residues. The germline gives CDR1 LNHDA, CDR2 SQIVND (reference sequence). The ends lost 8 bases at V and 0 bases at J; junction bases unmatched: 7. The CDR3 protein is CASAPGQGFSGNTIYF. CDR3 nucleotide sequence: TGTGCCAGTGCACCGGGACAGGGGTTCTCTGGAAACACCATATATTTT.

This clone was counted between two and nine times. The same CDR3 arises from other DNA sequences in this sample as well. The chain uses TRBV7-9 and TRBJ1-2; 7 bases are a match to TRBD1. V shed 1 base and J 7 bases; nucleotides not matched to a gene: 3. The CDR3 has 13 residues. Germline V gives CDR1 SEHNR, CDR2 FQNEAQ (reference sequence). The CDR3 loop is CASSLGQGFGYTF. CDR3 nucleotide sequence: TGTGCCAGCAGCTTAGGACAGGGTTTTGGCTACACCTTC.

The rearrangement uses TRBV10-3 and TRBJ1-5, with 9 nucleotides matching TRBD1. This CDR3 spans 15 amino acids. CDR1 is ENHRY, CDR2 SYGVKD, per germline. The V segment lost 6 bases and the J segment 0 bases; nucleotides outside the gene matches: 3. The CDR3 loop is CAISRDRDSNQPQHF. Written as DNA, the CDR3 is TGTGCCATCAGCCGGGACAGGGATAGCAATCAGCCCCAGCATTTT.

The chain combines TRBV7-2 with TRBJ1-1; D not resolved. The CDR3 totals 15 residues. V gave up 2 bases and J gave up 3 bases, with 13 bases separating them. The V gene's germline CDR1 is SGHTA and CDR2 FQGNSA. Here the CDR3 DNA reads TGTGCCAGCAGCTTAAACCTGCCGGGAGACACTGAAGCTTTCTTT. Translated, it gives CASSLNLPGDTEAFF. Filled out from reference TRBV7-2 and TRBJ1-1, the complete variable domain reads GAGVSQSPSNKVTEKGKDVELRCDPISGHTALYWYRQSLGQGLEFLIYFQGNSAPDKSGLPSDRFSAERTGGSVSTLTIQRTQQEDSAVYLCASSLNLPGDTEAFFGQGTRLTVV.

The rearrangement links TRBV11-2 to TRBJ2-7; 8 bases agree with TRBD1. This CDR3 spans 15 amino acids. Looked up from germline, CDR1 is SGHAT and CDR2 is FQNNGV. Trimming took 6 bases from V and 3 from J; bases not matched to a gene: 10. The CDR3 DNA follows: TGTGCCAGCAGGGGGTTTGACAGGGGTGGCTACGAGCAGTACTTC. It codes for CASRGFDRGGYEQYF.

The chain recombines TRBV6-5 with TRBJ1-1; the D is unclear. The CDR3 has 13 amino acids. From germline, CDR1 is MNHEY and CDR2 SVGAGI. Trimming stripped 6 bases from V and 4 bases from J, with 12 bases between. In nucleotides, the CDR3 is TGTGCCAGCAGCGGACTCAGATCCACTGAAGCTTTCTTT. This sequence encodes CASSGLRSTEAFF.

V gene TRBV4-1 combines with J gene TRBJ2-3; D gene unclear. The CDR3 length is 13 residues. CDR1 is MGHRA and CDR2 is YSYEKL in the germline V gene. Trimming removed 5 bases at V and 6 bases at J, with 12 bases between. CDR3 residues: CASSLGRLDTQYF. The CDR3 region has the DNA TGCGCCAGCAGCTTGGGCCGATTGGATACGCAGTATTTT.

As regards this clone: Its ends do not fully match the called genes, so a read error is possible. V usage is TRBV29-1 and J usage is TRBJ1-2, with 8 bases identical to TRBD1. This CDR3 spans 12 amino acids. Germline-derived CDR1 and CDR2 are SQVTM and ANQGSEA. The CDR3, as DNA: TGCAGCGTCGAAGGACAGGGTACTGGCTACACCTTC. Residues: CSVEGQGTGYTF.

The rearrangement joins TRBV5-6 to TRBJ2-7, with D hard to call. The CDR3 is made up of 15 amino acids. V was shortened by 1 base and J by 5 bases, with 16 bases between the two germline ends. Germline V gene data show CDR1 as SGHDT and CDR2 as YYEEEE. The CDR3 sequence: CASSLRMPGSDEQYF. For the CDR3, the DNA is TGTGCCAGCAGCTTGAGGATGCCGGGTTCCGACGAGCAGTACTTC.

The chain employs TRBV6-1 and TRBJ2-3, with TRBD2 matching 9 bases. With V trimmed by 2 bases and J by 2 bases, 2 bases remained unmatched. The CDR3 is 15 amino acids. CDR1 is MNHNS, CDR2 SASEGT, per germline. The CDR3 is CASSELGLATDTQYF. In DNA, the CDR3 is TGTGCCAGCAGTGAACTGGGACTAGCCACAGATACGCAGTATTTT.

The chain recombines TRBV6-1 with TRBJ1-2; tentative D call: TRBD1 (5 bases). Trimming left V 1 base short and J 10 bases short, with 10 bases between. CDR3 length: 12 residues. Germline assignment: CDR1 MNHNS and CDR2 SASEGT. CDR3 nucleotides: TGTGCCAGCAGTGAAGTGGCAGGGCCCTACACCTTC. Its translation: CASSEVAGPYTF.